These T cell receptor beta chains were read from a single sample in a study of shared clonotypes between healthy human individuals. Libraries were prepared by immunoSEQ multiplex PCR; TCRdb keeps only in-frame clonotypes and omits some of them. Among over 2 million clones listed, just under 95% were seen once. The material sequenced was naive CD4+ T cells from PBMCs. The origin of the receptors is a man aged 18 to 35 in good health. Some clones in this sample may be carry-over from other donors' samples. The CDR3 runs from the conserved cysteine through the conserved F or W. D genes are given only for firm matches. Some rows have no size entry. The others give once, few or many, or a class for an expanded clone.

v_gene: TRBV4-1; j_gene: TRBJ2-1; d_gene: TRBD2; abundance: NA; CDR3nt: TGCGCCAGCAGCCAAGTTCTAGCGGGAGGCAGTGAGCAGTTCTTC; CDR3aa: CASSQVLAGGSEQFF
v_gene: TRBV30; j_gene: TRBJ1-5; d_gene: NA; abundance: NA; CDR3nt: TGTGCCTGGAGTGTAATGGCCATCAGTAGCAATCAGCCCCAGCATTTT; CDR3aa: CAWSVMAISSNQPQHF
v_gene: TRBV5-1; j_gene: TRBJ2-1; d_gene: NA; abundance: NA; CDR3nt: TGCGCCAGCAGCTTGTGGGGGAATGAGCAGTTCTTC; CDR3aa: CASSLWGNEQFF
v_gene: TRBV19; j_gene: TRBJ2-7; d_gene: NA; abundance: NA; CDR3nt: TGTGCCAGTAGTAGTCGTAGCCGGAACCCCTACGATGAGCAGTACTTC; CDR3aa: CASSSRSRNPYDEQYF
v_gene: TRBV28; j_gene: TRBJ2-3; d_gene: NA; abundance: NA; CDR3nt: TGTGCCAGCAGTACCACCCGGGGGGCGGACACAGATACGCAGTATTTT; CDR3aa: CASSTTRGADTDTQYF
v_gene: TRBV15; j_gene: TRBJ1-1; d_gene: TRBD1; abundance: NA; CDR3nt: TGTGCCACCAGCAGAGCACAGGGGGCGCCTCACACTGAAGCTTTCTTT; CDR3aa: CATSRAQGAPHTEAFF
v_gene: TRBV30; j_gene: TRBJ1-1; d_gene: NA; abundance: NA; CDR3nt: TGTGCCTGGAGTGTAAAGGCGAACACTGAAGCTTTCTTT; CDR3aa: CAWSVKANTEAFF
v_gene: TRBV9; j_gene: TRBJ2-5; d_gene: NA; abundance: once; CDR3nt: TGTGCCAGCAGCGTAGGGCCAGGAGAGACCCAGTACTTC; CDR3aa: CASSVGPGETQYF
v_gene: TRBV7-9; j_gene: TRBJ2-5; d_gene: TRBD1; abundance: NA; CDR3nt: TGTGCCAGCAGCCCAGGGACAGGGGGTGTGGAGACCCAGTACTTC; CDR3aa: CASSPGTGGVETQYF
v_gene: TRBV19; j_gene: TRBJ1-2; d_gene: NA; abundance: NA; CDR3nt: TGTGCCAGTAGTATAGGCGGATCAGGGCGCTATGGCTACACCTTC; CDR3aa: CASSIGGSGRYGYTF
v_gene: TRBV5-1; j_gene: TRBJ2-5; d_gene: TRBD1; abundance: NA; CDR3nt: TGCGCCAGCAGCTTCACCGGGACAGGGATCCAAGAGACCCAGTACTTC; CDR3aa: CASSFTGTGIQETQYF
v_gene: TRBV7-8; j_gene: TRBJ1-1; d_gene: NA; abundance: NA; CDR3nt: TGTGCCAGCAGCTTATCGGCAGGGACGACTGAAGCTTTCTTT; CDR3aa: CASSLSAGTTEAFF
v_gene: TRBV18; j_gene: TRBJ2-2; d_gene: NA; abundance: NA; CDR3nt: TGTGCCAGCTCACCAGAAGCCCAGCGGGGGGAGCTGTTTTTT; CDR3aa: CASSPEAQRGELFF
v_gene: TRBV6-6; j_gene: TRBJ2-3; d_gene: NA; abundance: NA; CDR3nt: TGTGCCAGCAGTTACTCGAAGGGGGGCTATACGCAGTATTTT; CDR3aa: CASSYSKGGYTQYF
v_gene: TRBV28; j_gene: TRBJ2-1; d_gene: TRBD2; abundance: once; CDR3nt: TGTGCCAGCAGTCCCTATAGCGGGAGCTCCTACAATGAGCAGTTCTTC; CDR3aa: CASSPYSGSSYNEQFF
v_gene: TRBV10-3; j_gene: TRBJ1-2; d_gene: NA; abundance: once; CDR3nt: TGTGCCAGCAGCCAGGACAGCTATGGCTACACCTTC; CDR3aa: CASSQDSYGYTF
v_gene: TRBV6-1; j_gene: TRBJ2-7; d_gene: TRBD2; abundance: NA; CDR3nt: TGTGCCAGCAGTGGCCTCGGCGGGAGAGGGATAACCTACGAGCAGTACTTC; CDR3aa: CASSGLGGRGITYEQYF
v_gene: TRBV6-4; j_gene: TRBJ2-1; d_gene: NA; abundance: once; CDR3nt: TGTGCCAGCCGATCTAGCAAATACAATGAGCAGTTCTTC; CDR3aa: CASRSSKYNEQFF
v_gene: TRBV4-3; j_gene: TRBJ2-1; d_gene: NA; abundance: NA; CDR3nt: TGCGCCAGCAGCCGAGGCGGCGACGCCTACAATGAGCAGTTCTTC; CDR3aa: CASSRGGDAYNEQFF
v_gene: TRBV10-3; j_gene: TRBJ1-1; d_gene: NA; abundance: NA; CDR3nt: TGTGCCATCTCAACGGGTGGATCGGACACTGAAGCTTTCTTT; CDR3aa: CAISTGGSDTEAFF
v_gene: TRBV5-4; j_gene: TRBJ1-2; d_gene: NA; abundance: NA; CDR3nt: TGTGCCAGCAGCTCGAGACAGCATGATGGCTACACCTTC; CDR3aa: CASSSRQHDGYTF
v_gene: TRBV11-1; j_gene: TRBJ2-7; d_gene: NA; abundance: NA; CDR3nt: TGTGCCAGCAGCTTATATGGCCTGAGCTCCTACGAGCAGTACTTC; CDR3aa: CASSLYGLSSYEQYF